This is a list of T cell receptor beta chains from one sample in a study of esophageal squamous cell carcinoma under preoperative chemotherapy. MiXCR, applied by TCRdb to the PCR reads, yields one record per CDR3 protein. The sample has about 32,000 distinct CDR3 sequences, 40% to 65% seen once. The biological material was taken from a patient given preoperative chemotherapy. The receptors were gathered from a human donor with esophageal squamous cell carcinoma. The donor label of this sample is uncertain. Each CDR3 is given with its conserved first and last residue. D genes are given only for firm matches.

len | d_gene | v_gene | CDR3aa
16 | TRBD1 | TRBV12-3/TRBV12-4 | CASSFSGQGAKNTQYF
11 | NA | TRBV19 | CATKLGETQYF
16 | NA | TRBV6-4 | CASSPNSGTFLYEQYF
19 | TRBD2 | TRBV7-2 | CASSLRGGAGGGDQETQYF
16 | NA | TRBV7-2 | CASSLDSSNRVYGYTF
15 | TRBD1 | TRBV7-2 | CASSLRATGNYEQYF
13 | NA | TRBV12-3/TRBV12-4 | CATGRGAKNTQYF
14 | NA | TRBV11-2 | CASSLYGLPGELFF
14 | TRBD1 | TRBV7-2 | CASSPDRGGETQYF
15 | NA | TRBV7-3 | CASSLNGLDQETQYF
13 | NA | TRBV10-3 | CAISGGSYNEQFF
16 | TRBD2 | TRBV7-6 | CASRVAGSRAKNTQYF
14 | NA | TRBV6-1 | CASSEIGLAYEQYF
17 | NA | TRBV11-3 | CASSFEAGLGAEDTQYF
15 | NA | TRBV4-1 | CASSQEGAIRNEQFF
15 | TRBD2 | TRBV28 | CASSSRTSVFETQYF
16 | NA | TRBV7-2 | CASSLEAYPGSGELFF
15 | NA | TRBV7-3 | CASSLAPRGGTEAFF
15 | TRBD2 | TRBV6-5 | CASSYPAGGNNEQFF
15 | NA | TRBV7-2 | CAGGTGVRDKETQYF
16 | NA | TRBV11-2 | CASRLKRGRATETQYF
17 | NA | TRBV7-8 | CASSALGAGARNTEAFF
15 | TRBD1 | TRBV7-8 | CASTRGQGGPYEQYF
16 | TRBD1 | TRBV7-2 | CASSTRRTGSWETQFF
12 | TRBD1 | TRBV7-2 | CASSSTGYGYTF
20 | NA | TRBV11-1 | CASSLEKSHREASSTGELFF
13 | NA | TRBV6-2/TRBV6-3 | CASMNRTNTEAFF
13 | NA | TRBV7-6 | CALRAGSTGEQFF
16 | TRBD2 | TRBV6-1 | CASRRTGGGAADTQYF
15 | NA | TRBV7-6 | CASSPVLDSSYEQYF
16 | NA | TRBV7-2 | CASSLGPGAGTDTQYF
11 | NA | TRBV7-9 | CASSEYREQFF
15 | TRBD1 | TRBV7-2 | CASSLVRDRGSGWLF
14 | TRBD2 | TRBV7-8 | CASSLVASGGPQYF
13 | NA | TRBV6-5 | CASSYSNAREQFF
14 | NA | TRBV11-3 | CASASRGAKKTQYF
13 | NA | TRBV7-2 | CASSLDYQETQYF
14 | NA | TRBV11-3 | CASSLGQGGGEQFF
15 | NA | TRBV15 | CATSSPALNTGELFF
16 | TRBD2 | TRBV11-3 | CASRSAGGRAKNTQYF
13 | TRBD1 | TRBV5-5 | CASSRTGQETQYF
14 | TRBD1 | TRBV20-1 | CSARTGQGQVGYTF
15 | TRBD2 | TRBV12-3/TRBV12-4 | CASSYTSGYLNEQFF
12 | NA | TRBV7-2 | CASSDQTLGYTF
14 | NA | TRBV11-3 | CASSLGVATDTQYF
15 | NA | TRBV12-3/TRBV12-4 | CAGRHGGRGQDTQYF
15 | NA | TRBV7-2 | CASSLVGRGPDTQYF
12 | TRBD1 | TRBV5-5 | CASRPQGTEAFF
13 | NA | TRBV7-3 | CASSGTGVNEQFF
9 | NA | TRBV7-2 | CASSLALSF
19 | TRBD2 | TRBV4-1 | CASSQGHALTSGSVETQYF
17 | TRBD2 | TRBV7-3 | CASSPGTSGGAPDTQYF
13 | NA | TRBV7-2 | CASGLTVQKIQYF
15 | TRBD2 | TRBV6-2/TRBV6-3 | CASRPGLAGRETQYF